These 18 T cell receptor beta chains were all obtained from the same sample, sequenced in a study of shared clonotypes between healthy human individuals. Clones were read by immunoSEQ multiplex PCR, and TCRdb kept only the in-frame ones, dropping some. The table shows approximately 2,000,000 clones, with under 95% occurring only once. Sequencing used naive CD4+ T cells from PBMCs. Sample subset: CD45RA+ positively selected. Receptors were obtained from a man between 18 and 35 years old in good health. Some clones in this sample may be carry-over from other donors' samples.

The gene calls are TRBV18 and TRBJ2-3, with 11 positions matching TRBD2. The CDR3 sequence is 18 residues long. The germline V gene has CDR1 KGHSH and CDR2 LQKENI. V lost 3 bases, J lost 2 bases, and 10 bases stayed unmatched. The chain's CDR3 is CASSPGLAGHYYTDTQYF. The CDR3 DNA sequence: TGTGCCAGCTCACCTGGACTAGCGGGTCACTACTACACAGATACGCAGTATTTT.

This rearrangement joins TRBV6-1 to TRBJ1-5; 9 nucleotides align to TRBD1. Losses at the gene ends were 6 bases for V and 2 bases for J; bases not matched to a gene: 5. Per the germline V gene, CDR1 is MNHNS and CDR2 is SASEGT. CDR3 length: 15 residues. DNA of the CDR3: TGTGCCAGCAGCCAAGGACAGGGGCGCAATCAGCCCCAGCATTTT. Encoded protein: CASSQGQGRNQPQHF.

The CDR3 nucleotides read TGTGCCAGCAGCTTTCAAACTAGCAGCCACACAGATACGCAGTATTTT. Translating gives CASSFQTSSHTDTQYF. The chain joins TRBV5-5 to TRBJ2-3; the D gene is possibly TRBD2 (6 bases). Germline CDR1 reads SGHKS; CDR2 reads YYEKEE (reference sequence). The ends were cut back, 2 bases at V and 2 bases at J, with 15 bases in the middle. The CDR3 length is 16 residues.

The chain combines TRBV7-3 with TRBJ2-1; TRBD2 matches at 7 bases. The CDR3 consists of 15 residues. The germline V gene encodes CDR1 SGHTA and CDR2 FQGTGA. Trimming took 4 bases from V and 3 from J; bases not matched to a gene: 6. CDR3 protein: CASSSGLENYNEQFF. The CDR3 DNA reads TGTGCCAGCAGCTCCGGACTAGAAAACTACAATGAGCAGTTCTTC.

The rearrangement uses TRBV6-5 and TRBJ1-1; no definite D call. The CDR3 has 13 amino acids. V lost 8 bases to trimming and J lost 0 bases, with 10 bases between them. CDR1 and CDR2 (germline): MNHEY, SVGAGI. CDR3 bases: TGTGCCAGCCTGTCGTACCTGAACACTGAAGCTTTCTTT. The encoded protein is CASLSYLNTEAFF.

V usage is TRBV9 and J usage is TRBJ1-2; no clear D. The V gene lost 4 bases and the J gene lost 5 bases, with 9 bases spanning the gap. Germline lookup yields CDR1 SGDLS and CDR2 YYNGEE. The CDR3 length is 12 residues. CDR3 in DNA: TGTGCCAGCAGCACGGGAGGGTATGGCTACACCTTC. Translation gives CASSTGGYGYTF.

V is TRBV28 and J is TRBJ1-2; D remains unclear. CDR1 and CDR2 (germline): MDHEN, SYDVKM. V lost 6 bases to trimming and J lost 4 bases, with 15 bases between them. The CDR3 sequence is 14 residues long. The CDR3 here is CASSAPRTPYGYTF. The CDR3 region has the DNA TGTGCCAGCAGCGCCCCCCGGACGCCCTATGGCTACACCTTC.

CDR3 DNA sequence: TGTGCCAGCAGCACTTGGGCCAGCTCCTACGAGCAGTACTTC. It yields the protein CASSTWASSYEQYF. The chain is built from TRBV5-4 and TRBJ2-7; no reliable D call. The germline gives CDR1 SGHNT, CDR2 YYREEE (reference sequence). The CDR3 sequence is 14 residues long. The V gene lost 4 bases and the J gene lost 0 bases, with 11 bases spanning the gap.

The CDR3 sequence is CASGTASNSNQPQHF. CDR3 in DNA: TGTGCCAGCGGAACAGCGAGCAATAGCAATCAGCCCCAGCATTTT. J is TRBJ1-5 and V is TRBV28, with D hard to call. Germline CDR1 and CDR2: MDHEN and SYDVKM. V was trimmed by 8 bases and J by 0 bases, leaving 14 bases between them. This CDR3 is 15 amino acids long.

Comments on this clone: Sequence at one end of the junction differs from germline and may be a read error. The sample carries other DNA sequences with the same CDR3. The V and J genes are TRBV18 and TRBJ2-2; 11 nucleotides line up with TRBD2. The V gene's germline CDR1 is KGHSH and CDR2 LQKENI. This CDR3 region has 15 residues. CDR3 region: CASSPLAGDTGELFF. As DNA, the CDR3 is TGTGCCAGCTCCCCACTAGCGGGGGACACCGGGGAGCTGTTTTTT.

The rearrangement uses TRBV4-1 and TRBJ2-2; the match to TRBD2 covers 10 bases. The CDR3 spans 17 residues. V lost 4 bases to trimming and J lost 2 bases; unmatched junction nucleotides: 7. The V gene's germline CDR1 is MGHRA and CDR2 YSYEKL. Here the CDR3 DNA reads TGCGCCAGCAGCCGGCCCCAGCGGGAGGGAAACACCGGGGAGCTGTTTTTT. It translates to CASSRPQREGNTGELFF.

The gene calls are TRBV6-6 and TRBJ1-4; a weak D match, TRBD1 (6 bases). The V gene's germline CDR1 is MNHNY and CDR2 SVGAGI (reference sequence). This CDR3 region has 15 residues. V was trimmed by 6 bases and J by 5 bases, leaving 16 bases between them. This CDR3 reads CASSYAGVKNEKLFF. The CDR3 DNA reads as TGTGCCAGCAGCTACGCAGGGGTTAAAAATGAAAAACTGTTTTTT.

DNA of the CDR3: TGCGCCAGCAGCCATTACAGGACAGCCTCATTCTCTGGAAACACCATATATTTT. Translated: CASSHYRTASFSGNTIYF. V and J are TRBV4-3 and TRBJ1-3; a weak D match, TRBD1 (6 bases). The CDR3 loop spans 18 amino acids. Trimming left V 3 bases short and J 0 bases short, with 18 bases between. Germline assignment: CDR1 LGHNA and CDR2 YSLEER.

V and J are TRBV6-5 and TRBJ1-5; no clear D. V lost 6 bases and J 1 base, leaving 10 bases between the germline ends. The CDR3 is 14 residues long. Germline V CDR1 and CDR2: MNHEY, SVGAGI. The CDR3 region is CASSPNFSNQPQHF. The CDR3 DNA reads TGTGCCAGCAGCCCAAATTTCAGCAATCAGCCCCAGCATTTT.

This chain joins TRBV10-3 and TRBJ1-4; D call uncertain. The length of the CDR3 is 15 residues. Trimming pared 0 bases from V and 8 bases from J, leaving 13 bases between. Germline V gives CDR1 ENHRY, CDR2 SYGVKD. The DNA of the CDR3 is TGTGCCATCAGTGAGTCTCCAGGCCATATAGAAAAACTGTTTTTT. This encodes CAISESPGHIEKLFF.

The chain uses TRBV11-3 and TRBJ2-2, with D perhaps matching TRBD2 (7 bases). In germline, CDR1 is SGHNT, CDR2 YENEEA. Trimming shortened V by 2 bases and J by 7 bases, and 11 bases separated the two germline ends. The CDR3 spans 14 residues. DNA of the CDR3: TGTGCCAGCAGCTTACGGGGGGCCGACGGGGAGCTGTTTTTT. Translation: CASSLRGADGELFF.

This clone was seen just once. J is TRBJ2-3 and V is TRBV29-1; no clear D. Between the trimmed V and J ends, which lost 0 bases and 3 bases, there was a span of 10 bases. The CDR3 is 14 amino acids. Germline values: CDR1 SQVTM, CDR2 ANQGSEA. The CDR3, as DNA: TGCAGCGTTGAAGATCCTCAGGTGACAGATACGCAGTATTTT. This translates into CSVEDPQVTDTQYF.

The chain links TRBV25-1 to TRBJ2-2, with 7 bases identical to TRBD1. The V gene end was trimmed by 2 bases and the J gene end by 5 bases; junction bases not matched to a gene: 5. Germline CDR1 is MGHDK and CDR2 is SYGVNS. The length of the CDR3 is 15 residues. CDR3 DNA: TGTGCCAGCAGTGAAGGGGCAGGGGGTACCGGGGAGCTGTTTTTT. This encodes CASSEGAGGTGELFF.